Below are 10 T cell receptor beta chains sequenced from a single sample in a study of cytomegalovirus exposure and HLA in healthy donors. With 60 Vbeta and 13 Jbeta primers, the PCR was carried out. Assay used: immunoSEQ multiplex PCR; TCRdb lists only in-frame clones, some missing. The sample records about 190,000 clones, around four fifths being singletons. Sequencing was performed on PBMCs. All receptors derive from a woman aged 45-65 years in good health and CMV-seropositive.

The rearrangement links TRBV15 to TRBJ1-2, with D possibly matching TRBD1 (6 bases). This CDR3 region has 14 residues. Trimming took 3 bases from V and 7 from J, leaving 15 bases between them. Germline V gene sequence: CDR1 LNHNV, CDR2 YYDKDF (reference sequence). CDR3 coding DNA: TGTGCCACCAGCAGGGCAGGGGTCTGGTCTGGCTACACCTTC. It is translated as CATSRAGVWSGYTF.

This chain connects TRBV9 to TRBJ2-1, with TRBD2 identical over 10 bases. The CDR3 is 15 amino acids. Germline V gives CDR1 SGDLS, CDR2 YYNGEE. V dropped 3 bases and J dropped 4; count of bases not matched to a gene: 4. The DNA for the CDR3 is TGTGCCAGCAGCGCAGCGGGGGGGCCATACAATGAGCAGTTCTTC. Amino acids: CASSAAGGPYNEQFF. Full variable domain (missing parts from reference TRBV9 and TRBJ2-1): DSGVTQTPKHLITATGQRVTLRCSPRSGDLSVYWYQQSLDQGLQFLIQYYNGEERAKGNILERFSAQQFPDLHSELNLSSLELGDSALYFCASSAAGGPYNEQFFGPGTRLTVL.

This rearrangement joins TRBV4-3 to TRBJ1-3; 7 bases are a match to TRBD1. The CDR3 covers 15 residues. Germline V lookup: CDR1 LGHNA, CDR2 YSLEER. V was clipped by 5 bases and J by 3 bases; unmatched bases: 7. CDR3 DNA sequence: TGCGCCAGCAGCGATCAAGGGGGCTTTGGAAACACCATATATTTT. Translating gives CASSDQGGFGNTIYF.

The chain recombines TRBV19 with TRBJ1-3; D remains unclear. The CDR3 covers 15 residues. Germline V gives CDR1 LNHDA, CDR2 SQIVND (reference sequence). Trimming pared 3 bases from V and 4 bases from J, leaving 13 bases between. The CDR3 sequence is CASSIAVLGGNTIYF. CDR3 bases: TGTGCCAGTAGTATTGCAGTCCTGGGCGGAAACACCATATATTTT.

The chain joins TRBV6-5 to TRBJ1-2, with 12 bases matching TRBD1. The V gene's germline CDR1 is MNHEY and CDR2 SVGAGI. After removal of 0 bases from V and 7 bases from J, the junction contained 6 bases not matched to a gene. CDR3 length: 16 residues. This CDR3 is CASSYSGGQGAVGYTF. CDR3 in DNA: TGTGCCAGCAGTTACTCGGGGGGACAGGGGGCGGTTGGCTACACCTTC.

This chain links TRBV7-9 with TRBJ2-1; TRBD2 might be the D (5 bases). Germline V gene lookup returns CDR1 SEHNR and CDR2 FQNEAQ (reference sequence). The germline V and J ends were trimmed by 2 bases and 10 bases, with 12 bases remaining between them. The CDR3 is 13 amino acids. This chain's CDR3 is CASSLLGSWEQFF. The CDR3 DNA follows: TGTGCCAGCAGCTTACTGGGGAGTTGGGAGCAGTTCTTC. Drawing the rest from reference TRBV7-9 and TRBJ2-1, the complete variable domain is DTGVSQNPRHKITKRGQNVTFRCDPISEHNRLYWYRQTLGQGPEFLTYFQNEAQLEKSRLLSDRFSAERPKGSFSTLEIQRTEQGDSAMYLCASSLLGSWEQFFGPGTRLTVL.

The V and J genes are TRBV4-2 and TRBJ2-7, with 7 bases matching TRBD2. Trimming at V came to 0 bases and at J to 4 bases, leaving 6 bases not matched to a gene. Germline V gives CDR1 LGHNA, CDR2 YNFKEQ. This CDR3 has 15 amino acids. This chain's CDR3 is CASSQDTRGSYEQYF. CDR3 bases: TGTGCCAGCAGCCAAGACACCCGCGGGAGTTACGAGCAGTACTTC.

This rearrangement joins TRBV23-1 to TRBJ1-4; 7 nucleotides line up with TRBD1. TRBV23-1 is known as an ORF, though its function is uncertain. The CDR3 totals 16 residues. Trimming at V came to 4 bases and at J to 4 bases, leaving 9 bases not matched to a gene. The CDR3 region is CASSPPSGQVNEKLFF. CDR3 DNA: TGCGCCAGCAGTCCCCCGTCTGGACAGGTTAATGAAAAACTGTTTTTT.

This clone came up a few times. The chain combines TRBV6-1 with TRBJ1-4, with a weak D call TRBD1 (6 bases). The length of the CDR3 is 14 residues. V lost 4 bases, J lost 5 bases, and 11 bases lay in between. Germline CDR1 is MNHNS and CDR2 is SASEGT. As DNA, the CDR3 is TGTGCCAGCAGTGGGGGGACAAGAAATGAAAAACTGTTTTTT. Residues: CASSGGTRNEKLFF.

In this sample, this clone turned up once. V and J are TRBV18 and TRBJ1-2; D is possibly TRBD1 (6 bases). The CDR3 totals 15 residues. Germline CDR1 and CDR2: KGHSH and LQKENI. Trimming stripped 2 bases from V and 4 bases from J, with 14 bases between. In DNA, the CDR3 is TGTGCCAGCTCACCAATCCAGGACAGCCCCTATGGCTACACCTTC. This translates into CASSPIQDSPYGYTF.